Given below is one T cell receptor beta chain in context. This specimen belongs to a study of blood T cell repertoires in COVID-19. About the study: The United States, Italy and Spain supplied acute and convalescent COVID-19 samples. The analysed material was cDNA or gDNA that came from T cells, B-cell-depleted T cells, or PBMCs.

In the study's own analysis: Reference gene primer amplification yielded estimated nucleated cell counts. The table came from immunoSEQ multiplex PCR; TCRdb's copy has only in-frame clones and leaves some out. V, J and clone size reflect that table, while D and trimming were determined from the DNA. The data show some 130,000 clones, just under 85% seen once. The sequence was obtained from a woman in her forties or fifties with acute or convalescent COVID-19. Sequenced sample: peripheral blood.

The CDR3 nucleotides read TGTGCCAGCTCCGGGACAATCGATGGCTACACCTTC. Protein product: CASSGTIDGYTF. The V call is TRBV12-3 or TRBV12-4, the J call TRBJ1-2, with D tentatively TRBD1 (6 bases). The CDR3 sequence is 12 residues long. V was shortened by 8 bases and J by 6 bases, with 13 bases between the two germline ends.